This T cell receptor (beta chain) emerged from a study of cytomegalovirus exposure and HLA in healthy donors. Broader study findings: TCR beta V segments were, for the most part, productive about 87% or about 30% of the time in an earlier analysis.

The primer mix had 60 Vbeta and 13 Jbeta primers. Profiled with immunoSEQ multiplex PCR; TCRdb holds only in-frame clones, not every one. The data show roughly 150,000 clones, 65% to 85% seen once. This clone was recorded once. The antigen remains unidentified. This TCR came from a woman aged 18 to 35 in good health and CMV-seronegative. Sequences were obtained from PBMCs.

The CDR3 spells CASSRSPLNYGYTF. CDR3 bases: TGTGCCAGCAGTCGTTCGCCCCTAAACTATGGCTACACCTTC. The V call is TRBV27, the J call TRBJ1-2; D is uncertain. This CDR3 contains 14 residues. The V end was cut by 5 bases, the J end by 2 bases, with 12 bases between. Germline-derived CDR1 and CDR2 are MNHEY and SMNVEV (reference sequence).